The text below deals with one TCR beta chain. Using about 220 ng DNA, tens of thousands of T cell genomes, the sorted-subset replicate PCRs were run. Libraries were prepared by immunoSEQ multiplex PCR; TCRdb keeps only in-frame clonotypes and omits some of them. The table lists a few million clones, almost 96% of them singletons, with over 0.1% in the top ten. The sample originates from a study of shared clonotypes between healthy human individuals. This CDR3 spans 18 amino acids. Germline CDR1 SGHRS, CDR2 YFSETQ. J gave up 1 base and V 1 base, and 10 bases lay outside the gene matches. The rearrangement links TRBV5-1 to TRBJ1-2, with 10 bases identical to TRBD1. The sequence came from a man aged 18-30 years in good health. The sequenced sample consisted of naive CD4+ T cells sorted from blood. Noted subset: CD45RA+ positively selected. For the CDR3, the DNA is TGCGCCAGCAGCTTGTCCGACAGGGGGCGCGAGGATAACTATGGCTACACCTTC. Encoded protein: CASSLSDRGREDNYGYTF. Drawing the rest from reference TRBV5-1 and TRBJ1-2, the complete variable domain is KAGVTQTPRYLIKTRGQQVTLSCSPISGHRSVSWYQQTPGQGLQFLFEYFSETQRNKGNFPGRFSGRQFSNSRSEMNVSTLELGDSALYLCASSLSDRGREDNYGYTFGSGTRLTVV.